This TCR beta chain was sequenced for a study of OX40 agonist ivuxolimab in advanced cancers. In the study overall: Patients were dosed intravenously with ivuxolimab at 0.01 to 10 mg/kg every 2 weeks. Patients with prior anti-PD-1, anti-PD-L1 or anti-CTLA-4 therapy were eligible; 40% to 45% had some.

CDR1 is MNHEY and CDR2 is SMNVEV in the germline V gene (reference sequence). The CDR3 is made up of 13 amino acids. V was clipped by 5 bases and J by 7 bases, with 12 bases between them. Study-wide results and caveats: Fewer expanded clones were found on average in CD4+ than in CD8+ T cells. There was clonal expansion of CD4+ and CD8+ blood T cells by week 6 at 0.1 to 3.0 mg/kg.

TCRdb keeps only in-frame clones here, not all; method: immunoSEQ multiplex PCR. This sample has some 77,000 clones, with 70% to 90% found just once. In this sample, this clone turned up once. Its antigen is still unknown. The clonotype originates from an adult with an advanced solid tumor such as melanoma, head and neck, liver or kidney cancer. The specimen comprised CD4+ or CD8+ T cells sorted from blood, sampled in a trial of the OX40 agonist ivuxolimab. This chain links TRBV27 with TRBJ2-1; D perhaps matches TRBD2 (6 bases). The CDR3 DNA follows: TGTGCCAGCAGTCAGGGACTTTTAAATGAGCAGTTCTTC. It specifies CASSQGLLNEQFF.